These T cell receptor beta chains were read from a single sample in a study of cytomegalovirus exposure and HLA in healthy donors. Profiled with immunoSEQ multiplex PCR; TCRdb holds only in-frame clones, not every one. Here the sample spans 200,000 to 250,000 clones, roughly 80% being singletons. The specimen sequenced was PBMCs. The receptors stem from a man aged 45-65 years in good health and CMV-seronegative. The CDR3 runs from the conserved cysteine through the conserved F or W. The D gene is left open where the match is weak. Clone size is given for some rows only: seen once, a few or many times, or a class if the clone is expanded.

J gene,V gene,D gene,clone size,CDR3 DNA,CDR3 protein
TRBJ1-4,TRBV5-8,TRBD1,.,TGTGCCAGCAGCCCGGGACAGGTTAATGAAAAACTGTTTTTT,CASSPGQVNEKLFF
TRBJ1-2,TRBV10-3,.,once,TGTGCCATCAGGACAGACACCGTCGATGGCTACACCTTC,CAIRTDTVDGYTF
TRBJ2-6,TRBV6-1,TRBD1,.,TGTGCCAGCAGTGACGCCGGGACAGGGGTGGGGGGGGCCAACGTCCTGACTTTC,CASSDAGTGVGGANVLTF
TRBJ1-5,TRBV4-1,.,.,TGCGCCAGCAGACCTAATAGCGTCGGCAATCAGCCCCAGCATTTT,CASRPNSVGNQPQHF
TRBJ2-1,TRBV6-4,TRBD2,.,TGTGCCAGCAGTTCAGAGAGCGGGAACACTGAGCAGTTCTTC,CASSSESGNTEQFF
TRBJ2-1,TRBV11-1,TRBD2,.,TGTGCCAGCAGCTTAGATCCCCTAAGCGGGAGTCCCTACAATGAGCAGTTCTTC,CASSLDPLSGSPYNEQFF
TRBJ1-1,TRBV5-1,.,.,TGCGCCAGCAGCTTGATTGGGGGGGGTATGAACACTGAAGCTTTCTTT,CASSLIGGGMNTEAFF
TRBJ2-1,TRBV7-2,TRBD2,.,TGTGCCAGCAGTTCTGGACTAGCGGGATACAATGAGCAGTTCTTC,CASSSGLAGYNEQFF
TRBJ1-2,TRBV7-2,TRBD1,.,TGTGCCAGCAGCCGGGACAGCAACTATGGCTACACCTTC,CASSRDSNYGYTF
TRBJ2-1,TRBV10-3,TRBD2,.,TGTGCCATCAGCGCCATCCCACTAGCGGTAAGAGGCAATGAGCAGTTCTTC,CAISAIPLAVRGNEQFF
TRBJ2-7,TRBV5-1,.,.,TGCGCCAGCAGCTTGGTGAGGGAGGATCTATACGAGCAGTACTTC,CASSLVREDLYEQYF
TRBJ2-7,TRBV5-1,TRBD1,once,TGCGCCAGCAGCGTCACAGGGGGCCCGTCCTACGAGCAGTACTTC,CASSVTGGPSYEQYF
TRBJ1-3,TRBV9,.,.,TGCGCCAGCAGCGTAAGCCTAAGTGGAGGTCTCGACGGAAACACCATATATTTT,CASSVSLSGGLDGNTIYF
TRBJ2-1,TRBV2,TRBD2,.,TGTGCCAGCAGTACCTATAGCGGGGTGCTGTTCTTC,CASSTYSGVLFF
TRBJ2-7,TRBV14,.,.,TGTGCCAGCAGCCATGGGCTCGAGCAGTACTTC,CASSHGLEQYF
TRBJ1-5,TRBV18,.,.,TGTGCCAGCTCACCACCGGGCAGTAGCAATCAGCCCCAGCATTTT,CASSPPGSSNQPQHF
TRBJ1-1,TRBV25-1,.,.,TGTGCCAGCAGGGTCGGGGGGCTTGGGCGAGACACTGAAGCTTTCTTT,CASRVGGLGRDTEAFF
TRBJ1-5,TRBV5-1,TRBD1,.,TGCGCCAGCAGCTTGGACAGGGGAAGGGATCAGCCCCAGCATTTT,CASSLDRGRDQPQHF
TRBJ2-7,TRBV4-2,TRBD2,.,TGTGCCAGCAGCAAGGGGGGTAGCGGGAACTCCTACGAGCAGTACTTC,CASSKGGSGNSYEQYF
TRBJ2-1,TRBV6-1,TRBD2,.,TGTGCCAGCAGGGTGGAGCGGGGAAGTTACAATGAGCAGTTCTTC,CASRVERGSYNEQFF
TRBJ2-5,TRBV29-1,.,.,TGCAGCGAGGCGTCGGGGGAGACCCAGTACTTC,CSEASGETQYF
TRBJ1-5,TRBV30,TRBD1,.,TGTGCCTGGAGTGCCGGGACAGCAGGACAGCCCCAGCATTTT,CAWSAGTAGQPQHF
TRBJ2-6,TRBV4-2,.,once,TGTGCCAGCAGCCAAGGGCAGCCAGGGGGGAATCTAGGGGCCAACGGCCTGACTTTC,CASSQGQPGGNLGANGLTF
TRBJ1-5,TRBV19,TRBD1,.,TGTGCCAGTAAGGTAGGACAGGGCAATCAGCCCCAGCATTTT,CASKVGQGNQPQHF
TRBJ1-2,TRBV27,.,.,TGTGCCAGCAGTTCTCTCACGCAACGCGGCTATGGCTACACCTTC,CASSSLTQRGYGYTF
TRBJ1-2,TRBV30,.,once,TGTGCCTGGAGTGTTGGGGCAGGGTTTGGCTACACCTTC,CAWSVGAGFGYTF
TRBJ1-5,TRBV4-1,.,.,TGCGCCAGCAGCCTGTGGACTGGGAATCAGCCCCAGCATTTT,CASSLWTGNQPQHF